Sequencing of this T cell receptor (beta chain) was carried out in a study of naive and memory T cell subsets. Study outcomes and limitations: Naive repertoires, especially CD8, held a few larger clonotypes, possibly memory cells re-expressing CD45RA.

Separate alpha and beta amplification began at the second PCR step. Overnight CMV lysate stimulation of fresh PBMCs defined donor CMV status by CD4+ IFNgamma. Sequential positive selection took CD4 T cells first, then CD8 T cells. Both TRBC1 and TRBC2 were covered by a beta constant-region primer of two equimolar oligonucleotides. The ligated cDNA underwent four PCR rounds using SP2 and nested alpha and beta constant-region primers. TCRdb reanalysed the UMI-ligation and nested PCR reads using MiXCR and keeps one entry per CDR3 protein. The sample shows 120,000 to 150,000 distinct CDR3 sequences, roughly 23% of them seen only once. V lost 0 bases and J 1 base, leaving 5 bases between the germline ends. This CDR3 has 15 amino acids. Germline-derived CDR1 and CDR2 are SGHRS and YFSETQ. This clonotype was observed a handful of times. The target antigen is unknown.

The receptor was isolated from a human donor in good health. The material sequenced was naive CD4+ T cells from blood. The V and J genes are TRBV5-1 and TRBJ2-6; D not certain. The DNA for the CDR3 is TGCGCCAGCAGCTTGGGGCCTTCTGGGGCCAACGTCCTGACTTTC. It is translated as CASSLGPSGANVLTF. Complete variable domain (other parts from reference TRBV5-1 and TRBJ2-6): KAGVTQTPRYLIKTRGQQVTLSCSPISGHRSVSWYQQTPGQGLQFLFEYFSETQRNKGNFPGRFSGRQFSNSRSEMNVSTLELGDSALYLCASSLGPSGANVLTFGAGSRLTVL.